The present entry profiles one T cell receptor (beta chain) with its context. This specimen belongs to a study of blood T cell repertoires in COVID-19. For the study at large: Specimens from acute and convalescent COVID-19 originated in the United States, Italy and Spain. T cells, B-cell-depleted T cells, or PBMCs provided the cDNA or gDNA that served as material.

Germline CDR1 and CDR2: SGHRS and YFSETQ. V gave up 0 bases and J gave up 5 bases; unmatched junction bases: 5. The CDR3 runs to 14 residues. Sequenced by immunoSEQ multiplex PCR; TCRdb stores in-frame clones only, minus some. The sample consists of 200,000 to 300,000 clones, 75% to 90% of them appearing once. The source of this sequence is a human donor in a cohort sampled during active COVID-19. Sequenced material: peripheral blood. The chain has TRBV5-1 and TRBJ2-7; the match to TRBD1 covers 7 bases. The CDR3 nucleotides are TGCGCCAGCAGCTTGGGACAGGGTGAGGACGAGCAGTACTTC. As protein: CASSLGQGEDEQYF. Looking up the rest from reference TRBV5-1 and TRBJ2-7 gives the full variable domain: KAGVTQTPRYLIKTRGQQVTLSCSPISGHRSVSWYQQTPGQGLQFLFEYFSETQRNKGNFPGRFSGRQFSNSRSEMNVSTLELGDSALYLCASSLGQGEDEQYFGPGTRLTVT.